The 30 T cell receptor beta chains below were found in one sample sequenced in a study of cytomegalovirus exposure and HLA in healthy donors. Researchers ran the PCR with 60 Vbeta and 13 Jbeta primers. Here immunoSEQ multiplex PCR was the method, and the copy in TCRdb shows in-frame clones only, minus some. The table lists about 100,000 clones, roughly 74% of them singletons. What was sequenced was PBMCs. The receptors were gathered from a woman in her thirties or forties in good health and CMV-seronegative.

The rearrangement links TRBV5-8 to TRBJ1-3; D ambiguous. From germline, CDR1 is SGHTS and CDR2 YDEGEE. V was pared by 2 bases and J by 2 bases, with 17 bases between. The CDR3 totals 17 residues. CDR3 in amino acids: CASSFPRRRTPGNTIYF. In nucleotides, the CDR3 is TGTGCCAGCAGCTTTCCCCGGAGGAGGACCCCTGGAAACACCATATATTTT.

This clone was detected only a few times. The V and J genes are TRBV7-9 and TRBJ2-1; 12 bases are shared with TRBD2. With 4 bases clipped from V and 4 bases from J, the junction kept 8 bases outside the gene matches. CDR1 and CDR2 from the germline V gene are SEHNR and FQNEAQ (reference sequence). The CDR3 spans 17 residues. As DNA, the CDR3 is TGTGCCAGCAGCTCTCCTCCTAGCGGGAGGGATTACAATGAGCAGTTCTTC. Translation gives CASSSPPSGRDYNEQFF.

The chain employs TRBV6-5 and TRBJ1-1, with a weak D call TRBD1 (6 bases). Germline lookup yields CDR1 MNHEY and CDR2 SVGAGI. Trimming removed 4 bases from V and 0 bases from J, with 15 bases in between. This CDR3 spans 16 amino acids. CDR3 protein: CASSSLQGGMNTEAFF. DNA for the CDR3: TGTGCCAGCAGTTCGCTACAGGGAGGGATGAACACTGAAGCTTTCTTT.

In this sample, this clone turned up once. The chain recombines TRBV7-2 with TRBJ1-3, with a possible D match to TRBD1 (6 bases). Trimming removed 5 bases at V and 0 bases at J, with 14 bases between. This CDR3 spans 16 amino acids. Looked up from germline, CDR1 is SGHTA and CDR2 is FQGNSA. Here the CDR3 reads CASSPQTGSSGNTIYF. CDR3 nucleotides: TGTGCCAGCAGCCCGCAAACAGGGAGCTCTGGAAACACCATATATTTT.

This chain connects TRBV19 to TRBJ2-3; perhaps TRBD2 as D (6 bases). V dropped 3 bases and J dropped 6 bases, with 16 bases sitting between them. Germline CDR1 is LNHDA and CDR2 is SQIVND (reference sequence). The CDR3 spans 15 residues. In DNA form, the CDR3 reads TGTGCCAGTAGTATGAGTTCGGGAGTGTTGGATACGCAGTATTTT. Protein sequence: CASSMSSGVLDTQYF.

This chain connects TRBV5-1 to TRBJ1-1; 8 bases fit TRBD1. This CDR3 spans 12 amino acids. CDR1 SGHRS and CDR2 YFSETQ come from the germline V gene. V dropped 4 bases and J dropped 6; count of bases not matched to a gene: 2. The CDR3 sequence: CASSLTGAEAFF. The DNA for the CDR3 is TGCGCCAGCAGCCTGACAGGGGCTGAAGCTTTCTTT.

The rearrangement uses TRBV9 and TRBJ1-1; D gene ambiguous. Per the germline V gene, CDR1 is SGDLS and CDR2 is YYNGEE. Trimming removed 6 bases at V and 1 base at J, with 13 bases between. There are 14 residues in the CDR3. The CDR3 sequence is CASTRGVPNTEAFF. The CDR3 DNA sequence: TGTGCCAGCACTCGAGGAGTACCGAACACTGAAGCTTTCTTT.

V and J are TRBV27 and TRBJ2-4; 7 nucleotides match TRBD1. The CDR3 contains 15 residues. The J segment lost 5 bases and the V segment lost 6 bases, leaving 10 bases of the junction unmatched. The germline CDR1 and CDR2 sequences are MNHEY and SMNVEV (reference sequence). The CDR3 is CASRNHGTVENIQYF. Here the CDR3 DNA reads TGTGCCAGCAGAAATCATGGGACAGTAGAAAACATTCAGTACTTC.

V and J are TRBV19 and TRBJ2-7, with D perhaps TRBD1 (6 bases). The CDR3 runs 14 residues. From germline, CDR1 is LNHDA and CDR2 SQIVND (reference sequence). The V and J ends lost 0 bases and 5 bases respectively, with 11 bases between them. In nucleotides, the CDR3 is TGTGCCAGTAGTATAGATGGGGGCTACCACGAGCAGTACTTC. Translated: CASSIDGGYHEQYF.

The rearrangement joins TRBV6-5 to TRBJ1-4; D perhaps matches TRBD1 (5 bases). From germline, CDR1 is MNHEY and CDR2 SVGAGI. The V end was cut by 7 bases, the J end by 8 bases, with 11 bases between. This CDR3 contains 12 residues. The CDR3 is CASTSRGEKLFF. The CDR3 nucleotides read TGTGCCAGCACCTCGCGGGGGGAAAAACTGTTTTTT.

CDR3 in amino acids: CASSGFTGGYQPQHF. CDR3 nucleotide sequence: TGTGCCAGCAGTGGATTTACGGGGGGATATCAGCCCCAGCATTTT. The V and J genes are TRBV6-1 and TRBJ1-5; a possible D gene is TRBD1 (5 bases). Trimming took off 4 bases at V and 5 bases at J, with 15 bases between the two ends. This CDR3 spans 15 amino acids. Per the germline V gene, CDR1 is MNHNS and CDR2 is SASEGT.

This chain uses TRBV29-1 with TRBJ2-7; 12 bases map to TRBD1. V dropped 4 bases and J dropped 6; count of bases not matched to a gene: 4. The CDR3 loop spans 13 amino acids. Germline V CDR1 and CDR2: SQVTM, ANQGSEA. This chain's CDR3 is CSVGRDRGLEQYF. CDR3 nucleotide sequence: TGCAGCGTTGGCCGGGACAGGGGGCTCGAGCAGTACTTC.

This clone has a handful of counts. The V gene is TRBV7-2, the J gene TRBJ1-3; D remains ambiguous. The CDR3 loop spans 13 amino acids. V dropped 5 bases and J dropped 3 bases, with 8 bases sitting between them. Germline V gene sequence: CDR1 SGHTA, CDR2 FQGNSA. The CDR3 protein is CASSRRVGNTIYF. CDR3 nucleotides: TGTGCCAGCAGCCGGAGAGTTGGAAACACCATATATTTT. The entire variable domain, with the rest obtained from reference TRBV7-2 and TRBJ1-3, is as follows: GAGVSQSPSNKVTEKGKDVELRCDPISGHTALYWYRQSLGQGLEFLIYFQGNSAPDKSGLPSDRFSAERTGGSVSTLTIQRTQQEDSAVYLCASSRRVGNTIYFGEGSWLTVV.

The rearrangement links TRBV12-5 to TRBJ1-2; D may be TRBD1 (5 bases). CDR1 and CDR2 (germline): LGHNT, FRNRAP. V lost 0 bases, J lost 5 bases, and 16 bases lay in between. The CDR3 consists of 16 residues. The CDR3 protein is CASGLVAGRVLYGYTF. Written as DNA, the CDR3 is TGTGCTAGTGGTTTGGTGGCGGGACGTGTTCTTTATGGCTACACCTTC.

CDR3 in amino acids: CASSPEREKLFF. The CDR3 DNA sequence: TGTGCCAGCAGTCCGGAGCGAGAAAAACTGTTTTTT. The genes are TRBV6-1 and TRBJ1-4; D uncertain. Trimming took 5 bases from V and 8 from J, leaving 9 bases between them. The CDR3 has 12 amino acids. The germline V gene has CDR1 MNHNS and CDR2 SASEGT.

V and J are TRBV6-4 and TRBJ2-3, with 9 nucleotides matching TRBD2. Germline trimming cut 5 bases from V and 2 bases from J; bases unmatched to any gene: 5. CDR3 length: 15 amino acids. CDR1 and CDR2 from the germline V gene are MRHNA and SNTAGT. CDR3 in DNA: TGTGCCAGCAGTCTACTAGCGGGTCCCACAGATACGCAGTATTTT. As protein: CASSLLAGPTDTQYF.

The CDR3 spells CASSPGGATLHF. CDR3 sequence (DNA): TGCGCCAGCAGCCCCGGTGGAGCGACCCTCCACTTT. The chain links TRBV4-3 to TRBJ1-6; D gene unclear. Germline lookup yields CDR1 LGHNA and CDR2 YSLEER. The V end lost 4 bases, the J end lost 14 bases, and 12 bases lay between the germline ends. CDR3 length: 12 amino acids.

The rearrangement links TRBV5-1 to TRBJ2-1; 8 bases align to TRBD1. CDR1 and CDR2 (germline): SGHRS, YFSETQ. J gave up 10 bases and V 6 bases, and 12 bases lay outside the gene matches. This CDR3 is 14 amino acids long. The DNA of the CDR3 is TGCGCCAGCAACAGGGGGACTGGGGACGGGGAGCAGTTCTTC. As protein: CASNRGTGDGEQFF.

This clone was detected only a few times. The chain is built from TRBV6-6 and TRBJ1-1; the D gene is possibly TRBD1 (5 bases). CDR1 MNHNY and CDR2 SVGAGI come from the germline V gene (reference sequence). Trimming cost V 1 base and J 4 bases, with 10 bases left between them. The length of the CDR3 is 14 residues. DNA of the CDR3: TGTGCCAGCAGTTACTTGGGGGGTTCCACTGAAGCTTTCTTT. Residues: CASSYLGGSTEAFF.

This clone was seen a few times. DNA for the CDR3: TGTGCCAGCAGTAGGGGGTCTCCTAGCGGTGAAAAACTGTTTTTT. It codes for CASSRGSPSGEKLFF. The chain is built from TRBV6-5 and TRBJ1-4, with D possibly TRBD1 on 6 matching bases. V lost 5 bases to trimming and J lost 7 bases, with 17 bases between them. Germline loops: CDR1 MNHEY, CDR2 SVGAGI. The length of the CDR3 is 15 residues.

The chain combines TRBV7-9 with TRBJ1-2, with 9 bases aligning to TRBD1. The CDR3 is made up of 17 amino acids. V was pared by 1 base and J by 6 bases, with 12 bases of the junction left unmatched. The germline gives CDR1 SEHNR, CDR2 FQNEAQ (reference sequence). The CDR3: CASSLGGQGPVRHGYTF. CDR3 DNA: TGTGCCAGCAGCTTAGGGGGACAGGGACCCGTAAGGCATGGCTACACCTTC. The complete variable domain, with remaining parts taken from reference TRBV7-9 and TRBJ1-2, reads DTGVSQNPRHKITKRGQNVTFRCDPISEHNRLYWYRQTLGQGPEFLTYFQNEAQLEKSRLLSDRFSAERPKGSFSTLEIQRTEQGDSAMYLCASSLGGQGPVRHGYTFGSGTRLTVV.

As DNA, the CDR3 is TGTGCCAGCAGCGAGACAGGGAACTATGGCTACACCTTC. Residues: CASSETGNYGYTF. The chain recombines TRBV2 with TRBJ1-2, with TRBD1 identical over 7 bases. This CDR3 has 13 amino acids. Trimming cost V 6 bases and J 2 bases; bases outside gene matches: 3. Germline assignment: CDR1 SNHLY and CDR2 FYNNEI.

This chain joins TRBV19 and TRBJ1-1; 7 positions agree with TRBD1. From germline, CDR1 is LNHDA and CDR2 SQIVND (reference sequence). V was clipped by 3 bases and J by 1 base; unmatched bases: 5. The CDR3 covers 15 residues. Written as DNA, the CDR3 is TGTGCCAGTAGTATCGACAGGGATTGGAACACTGAAGCTTTCTTT. Translating gives CASSIDRDWNTEAFF.

A single count supports this clone. The chain has TRBV2 and TRBJ2-5; a possible D gene is TRBD2 (6 bases). This CDR3 spans 13 amino acids. Per the germline V gene, CDR1 is SNHLY and CDR2 is FYNNEI. V dropped 7 bases and J dropped 5 bases, with 14 bases sitting between them. The CDR3, as DNA: TGTGCCAGCAAGCCCGGGGCGGGGGAGACCCAGTACTTC. Its translation is CASKPGAGETQYF.

The rearrangement uses TRBV30 and TRBJ2-2, with D hard to call. Germline-derived CDR1 and CDR2 are GTSNPN and SVGIG (reference sequence). CDR3 size: 16 residues. V gave up 0 bases and J gave up 7 bases, with 18 bases separating them. CDR3 sequence (DNA): TGTGCCTGGAGTGTAACGGGTACGCTAGGAGTCGGGGAGCTGTTTTTT. Translated, it gives CAWSVTGTLGVGELFF.

The CDR3 reads CSVFGTAQETQYF. CDR3 in DNA: TGCAGCGTCTTTGGGACAGCGCAAGAGACCCAGTACTTC. This chain links TRBV29-1 with TRBJ2-5; 7 positions match TRBD1. The V gene end was trimmed by 6 bases and the J gene end by 2 bases; junction bases not matched to a gene: 6. Germline CDR1 is SQVTM and CDR2 is ANQGSEA. This CDR3 is built from 13 residues. Looking up the rest from reference TRBV29-1 and TRBJ2-5 gives the full variable domain: SAVISQKPSRDICQRGTSLTIQCQVDSQVTMMFWYRQQPGQSLTLIATANQGSEATYESGFVIDKFPISRPNLTFSTLTVSNMSPEDSSIYLCSVFGTAQETQYFGPGTRLLVL.

This sequence joins TRBV5-6 and TRBJ1-2; D uncertain. The CDR3 runs 14 residues. The germline V and J ends were trimmed by 0 bases and 3 bases, with 9 bases remaining between them. The V gene's germline CDR1 is SGHDT and CDR2 YYEEEE. CDR3 loop: CASSLERSYYGYTF. CDR3 sequence (DNA): TGTGCCAGCAGCTTGGAGAGGTCCTACTATGGCTACACCTTC.

This clone was recorded a few times. The chain carries TRBV27 and TRBJ1-4, with unresolved D. Germline values: CDR1 MNHEY, CDR2 SMNVEV (reference sequence). The CDR3 contains 13 residues. Trimming cost V 10 bases and J 11 bases, with 20 bases left between them. The CDR3 DNA sequence: TGTGCCACCCTACCCCCTCGAGGTACGAAACTGTTTTTT. Protein sequence: CATLPPRGTKLFF. The full variable domain, completed using reference TRBV27 and TRBJ1-4, is EAQVTQNPRYLITVTGKKLTVTCSQNMNHEYMSWYRQDPGLGLRQIYYSMNVEVTDKGDVPEGYKVSRKEKRNFPLILESPSPNQTSLYFCATLPPRGTKLFFGSGTQLSVL.

The sample holds a few counts of this clone. The chain couples TRBV6-6 to TRBJ1-1, with TRBD1 identical over 7 bases. The CDR3 is 14 residues long. V was pared by 6 bases and J by 5 bases, with 9 bases of the junction left unmatched. Germline assignment: CDR1 MNHNY and CDR2 SVGAGI (reference sequence). The CDR3 region is CASSPQGTGTEAFF. The CDR3, as DNA: TGTGCCAGCAGCCCACAGGGGACGGGTACTGAAGCTTTCTTT.

This clone was counted between two and nine times. The chain links TRBV2 to TRBJ2-3; 12 bases are a match to TRBD1. This CDR3 has 16 amino acids. Germline V gene data show CDR1 as SNHLY and CDR2 as FYNNEI. V trimming: 1 base; J trimming: 3 bases; junction bases outside the gene matches: 2. In DNA, the CDR3 is TGTGCCAGCAGTGAAGAGGGACAGGGGGCTACAGATACGCAGTATTTT. Its translation: CASSEEGQGATDTQYF.